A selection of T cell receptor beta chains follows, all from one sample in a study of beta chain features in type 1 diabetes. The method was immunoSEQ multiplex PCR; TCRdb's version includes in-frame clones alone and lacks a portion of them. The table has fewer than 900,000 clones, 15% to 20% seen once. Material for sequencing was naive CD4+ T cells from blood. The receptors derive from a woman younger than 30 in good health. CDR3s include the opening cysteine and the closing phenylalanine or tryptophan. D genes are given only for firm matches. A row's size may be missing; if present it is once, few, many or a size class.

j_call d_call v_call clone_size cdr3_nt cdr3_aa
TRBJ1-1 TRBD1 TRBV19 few TGTGCCACCGGGACAGGGAATGAAGCTTTCTTT CATGTGNEAFF
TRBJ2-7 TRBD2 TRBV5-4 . TGTGCCAGCAGTCACGGGGGGGCGATATACGAGCAGTACTTC CASSHGGAIYEQYF
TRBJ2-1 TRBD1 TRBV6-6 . TGTGCCAGCAGCCAAAAACAGGGGATAAGATACAATGAGCAGTTCTTC CASSQKQGIRYNEQFF
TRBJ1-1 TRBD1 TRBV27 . TGTGCCAGCAGGCCCTGGGGACAGCCAACTGAAGCTTTCTTT CASRPWGQPTEAFF
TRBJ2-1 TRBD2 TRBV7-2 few TGTGCCAGCAGCTTGACTAGCGGGCCTTACAATGAGCAGTTCTTC CASSLTSGPYNEQFF
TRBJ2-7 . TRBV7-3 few TGTGCCAGCAGCTTAAACGGGCGGGCAGGGACACTAGCTAGCTACGAGCAGTACTTC CASSLNGRAGTLASYEQYF
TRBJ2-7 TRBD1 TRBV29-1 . TGCAGCGTCAAACAGGGGGCCGAGCAGTACTTC CSVKQGAEQYF
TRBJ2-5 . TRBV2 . TGTGCCAGTCTACGGGAGTTGCGAGAGACCCAGTACTTC CASLRELRETQYF
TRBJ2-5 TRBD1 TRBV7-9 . TGTGCCAGCAGCTTTGCCGGGACAGAACAAGAGACCCAGTACTTC CASSFAGTEQETQYF
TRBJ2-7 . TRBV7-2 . TGTGCCAGCAGCTTAACCGGGGCAGGGCGCGGTTTCTACGAGCAGTACTTC CASSLTGAGRGFYEQYF
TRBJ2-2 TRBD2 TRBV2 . TGTGCCAGCAGCGGTTCTAGCGGGAGGTCTGTCGGGGAGCTGTTTTTT CASSGSSGRSVGELFF
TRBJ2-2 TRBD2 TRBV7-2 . TGTGCCAGCAGCTTAAGGCGGGAGAGCACCGGGGAGCTGTTTTTT CASSLRRESTGELFF
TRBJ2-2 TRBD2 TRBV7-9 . TGTGCCAGCAGCGGACTAGCGGGATCCGGGGAGCTGTTTTTT CASSGLAGSGELFF
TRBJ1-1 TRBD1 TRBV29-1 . TGCAGCCATTCAGGGGGTAGGAGTTCTGAAGCTTTCTTT CSHSGGRSSEAFF
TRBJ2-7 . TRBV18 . TGTGCCAGCTCACCGGCCGATCGAGCCTACGAGCAGTACTTC CASSPADRAYEQYF
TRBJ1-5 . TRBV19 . TGTGCCAGTAGAACGACAGGTACCTTACGGCCCCAGCATTTT CASRTTGTLRPQHF
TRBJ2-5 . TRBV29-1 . TGCAGCGTTGATTCATTGGGAGAGACCCAGTACTTC CSVDSLGETQYF
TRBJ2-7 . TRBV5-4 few TGTGCCAGCAGCTTAGGAGGTCACGCCGGCGAGCAGTACTTC CASSLGGHAGEQYF
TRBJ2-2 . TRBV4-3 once TGCGCCAGCAGCCACCAAACGACGGGGGAGCTGTTTTTT CASSHQTTGELFF
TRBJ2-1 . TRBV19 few TGTGCCAGTAGTATCAGCCAGAGCTCCTACAATGAGCAGTTCTTC CASSISQSSYNEQFF
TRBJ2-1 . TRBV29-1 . TGCAGCGCCCATGGGGGCTCATACAATGAGCAGTTCTTC CSAHGGSYNEQFF
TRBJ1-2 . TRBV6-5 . TGTGCCAGCAGTCCCTGGGGCGGGGGCGGTGGCTACACCTTC CASSPWGGGGGYTF
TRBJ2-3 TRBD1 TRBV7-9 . TGTGCCAGCGCTAGACAGGGGTCAGATACGCAGTATTTT CASARQGSDTQYF
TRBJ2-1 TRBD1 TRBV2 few TGTGCCAGCAGTGAAGAGGGGACAGGGGAGGGTGAGCAGTTCTTC CASSEEGTGEGEQFF
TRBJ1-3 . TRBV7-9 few TGTGCCAGCAGCTTAGGACTCCCAGGCTCTGGAAACACCATATATTTT CASSLGLPGSGNTIYF
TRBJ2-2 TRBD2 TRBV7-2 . TGTGCCAGCGGAGCGGGAGGGCTAACCGGGGAGCTGTTTTTT CASGAGGLTGELFF
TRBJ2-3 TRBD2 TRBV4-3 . TGCGCCAGCAGCTTACGACTAGCCGTCACAGATACGCAGTATTTT CASSLRLAVTDTQYF
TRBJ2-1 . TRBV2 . TGTGCCAGCAGTGATTATAAGGCTAGCGTAATTGAGCAGTTCTTC CASSDYKASVIEQFF
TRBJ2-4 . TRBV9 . TGTGCCAGCAGCGTAGGGCTAGCGCAGGCGGGGGCCAAAAACATTCAGTACTTC CASSVGLAQAGAKNIQYF
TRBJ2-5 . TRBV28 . TGTGCCAGCAGTCAAGGGGGGAAGGAGACCCAGTACTTC CASSQGGKETQYF
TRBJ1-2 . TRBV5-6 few TGTGCCAGCAGCATCACAGGCGGAAACTATGGCTACACCTTC CASSITGGNYGYTF
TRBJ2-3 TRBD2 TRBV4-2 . TGTGCCAGCAGCCAAGATTCGACTAGCGGGAGGTTAGTGGTGCAGTATTTT CASSQDSTSGRLVVQYF
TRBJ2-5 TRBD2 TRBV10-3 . TGTGCCATCGGACTAGCGGGAGGTCAAGAGACCCAGTACTTC CAIGLAGGQETQYF
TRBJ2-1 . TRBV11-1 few TGTGCCAGCAGCCCCCTTGACAGGACATTATACAATGAGCAGTTCTTC CASSPLDRTLYNEQFF
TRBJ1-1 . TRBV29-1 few TGCAGCGTTGTAAGTCAGTTGAACACTGAAGCTTTCTTT CSVVSQLNTEAFF
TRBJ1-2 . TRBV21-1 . TGTGCCAGCAGCAAGTCTGGACAGTTCCTTGGCTACACCTTC CASSKSGQFLGYTF
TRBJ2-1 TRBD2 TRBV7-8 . TGTGCCAGCAGCTTAGAACTAGCGCCCTACAATGAGCAGTTCTTC CASSLELAPYNEQFF
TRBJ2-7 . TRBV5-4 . TGTGCCAGCAGCTTCAAATTCGAAGCCGGGATGGACGAGCAGTACTTC CASSFKFEAGMDEQYF
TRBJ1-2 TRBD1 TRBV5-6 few TGTGCCAGCAGCGGTCGGGACAGGGGGACCTATGGCTACACCTTC CASSGRDRGTYGYTF
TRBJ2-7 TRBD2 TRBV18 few TGTGCCAGCTCACCCCCGGCTAGCGGGAGGGGCGAGCAGTACTTC CASSPPASGRGEQYF
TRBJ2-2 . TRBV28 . TGTGCCAGCAGTCCCCCCCGGATGGCCGGGGAGCTGTTTTTT CASSPPRMAGELFF